The clone carrying this T cell receptor beta chain appeared a few times. The sample originates from a study of shared clonotypes between healthy human individuals. The method was immunoSEQ multiplex PCR; TCRdb's version includes in-frame clones alone and lacks a portion of them. The sample includes around 500,000 clones, over 60% seen only once; the top ten take 13%. The CDR3 has 17 residues. The V gene lost 2 bases and the J gene lost 5 bases, with 21 bases spanning the gap. CDR1 SGHVS and CDR2 FQNEAQ come from the germline V gene. The receptor was derived from a woman aged 40 to 55 in good health. Some clones in this sample may be carry-over from other donors' samples. The source material was PBMCs. The genes are TRBV7-8 and TRBJ2-5; no definite D call. The CDR3 DNA is TGTGCCAGCAGCTTAATCGGTACCGTTGAGATGACGGAGACCCAGTACTTC. This encodes CASSLIGTVEMTETQYF.